This TCR beta chain was captured by sequencing in a study of high-grade serous ovarian cancer treatment subgroups. Germline CDR1 and CDR2: SGHRS and YFSETQ. The CDR3 covers 14 residues. Trimming removed 3 bases from V and 5 bases from J, with 15 bases in between. Tumor samples were obtained before definitive surgery or chemotherapy. The protocol was immunoSEQ multiplex PCR, while the TCRdb copy is restricted to in-frame clones and leaves out a portion. The sample includes over 2,000 clones, 55% to 80% of them seen just once. Sequencing was carried out using tumor tissue. The J gene is TRBJ2-7, the V gene TRBV5-1; weak D call: TRBD2 (6 bases). The TCR sequence derives from a human donor with high-grade serous ovarian cancer. DNA for the CDR3: TGCGCCAGCAGCTCGGGACTTGGTGGCCACGAGCAGTACTTC. Its protein product is CASSSGLGGHEQYF.